This T cell receptor beta chain was recorded in a study of T cell repertoires in cytomegalovirus infection. Points from the study as a whole: What dominated the ex vivo response were HLA-C-restricted CMV-specific TCR beta clonotypes.

V lost 0 bases to trimming and J lost 9 bases, with 9 bases between them. The CDR3 totals 13 residues. Germline V lookup: CDR1 MGHRA, CDR2 YSYEKL. TCRdb processed the reads anew with MiXCR; each CDR3 protein has one entry. The table shows more than 200,000 distinct CDR3 sequences, with approximately 9.1% occurring only once. This clonotype has ten or more counts. Antigen unknown. Material: PBMCs. V and J are TRBV4-1 and TRBJ1-5; D is uncertain. The TCR originated in a human donor in good health (CMV status not recorded). Some clones in this sample may be carry-over from other donors' samples. Here the CDR3 DNA reads TGCGCCAGCAGCCAAGAGTCATCTTCGCCCCAGCATTTT. This encodes CASSQESSSPQHF.